These 32 T cell receptor beta chains came from one sample sequenced in a study of cytomegalovirus exposure and HLA in healthy donors. 60 Vbeta and 13 Jbeta primers were used in PCR. The protocol was immunoSEQ multiplex PCR, while the TCRdb copy is restricted to in-frame clones and leaves out a portion. Of 95,000 to 150,000 clones detected, about three fifths appear once; the ten largest clones hold 9% to 10%. The sample was PBMCs. Every receptor here comes from a man in his forties in good health and CMV-seropositive.

This clone was seen a handful of times. The rearrangement uses TRBV5-1 and TRBJ2-7, with TRBD2 identical over 13 bases. The V and J ends lost 4 bases and 6 bases, in that order; junction bases with no gene match: 7. The CDR3 has 15 amino acids. Germline V gene lookup returns CDR1 SGHRS and CDR2 YFSETQ. The CDR3 reads CASSLGLAGVREQYF. As DNA, the CDR3 is TGCGCCAGCAGCCTAGGACTAGCGGGAGTCCGCGAGCAGTACTTC. Combining the CDR3 with reference TRBV5-1 and TRBJ2-7 gives the whole variable domain KAGVTQTPRYLIKTRGQQVTLSCSPISGHRSVSWYQQTPGQGLQFLFEYFSETQRNKGNFPGRFSGRQFSNSRSEMNVSTLELGDSALYLCASSLGLAGVREQYFGPGTRLTVT.

The chain employs TRBV7-9 and TRBJ1-5; 8 bases are a match to TRBD1. J was trimmed by 6 bases and V by 5 bases; bases with no gene match: 3. This CDR3 comprises 13 residues. CDR1 SEHNR and CDR2 FQNEAQ come from the germline V gene (reference sequence). As DNA, the CDR3 is TGTGCCAGCAGCCTACAGGGGGGTCAGCCCCAGCATTTT. It codes for CASSLQGGQPQHF.

The chain is built from TRBV4-1 and TRBJ2-7, with D perhaps TRBD1 (5 bases). The CDR3 is 14 amino acids. Per the germline V gene, CDR1 is MGHRA and CDR2 is YSYEKL. Trimming took 4 bases from V and 2 from J, leaving 12 bases between them. The CDR3: CASSPRTNPYEQYF. CDR3 in DNA: TGCGCCAGCAGCCCCCGGACAAACCCCTACGAGCAGTACTTC.

The chain combines TRBV7-2 with TRBJ2-7; the D gene is possibly TRBD1 (7 bases). V lost 6 bases, J lost 3 bases, and 18 bases lay in between. This CDR3 is built from 15 residues. Germline CDR1 reads SGHTA; CDR2 reads FQGNSA. The CDR3 nucleotides are TGTGCCAGCAGTCGCGGGGTAGGGGGCAGCTACGAGCAGTACTTC. Amino acid sequence: CASSRGVGGSYEQYF.

This chain uses TRBV4-2 with TRBJ2-1, with TRBD2 matching over 9 bases. Germline-derived CDR1 and CDR2 are LGHNA and YNFKEQ. CDR3 length equals 15 residues. Trimming removed 2 bases from V and 4 bases from J; junction bases left unmatched: 3. The CDR3 DNA reads TGTGCCAGCAGCCAACTAGCGGGGAATTACAATGAGCAGTTCTTC. Amino acids: CASSQLAGNYNEQFF.

The V gene is TRBV4-2, the J gene TRBJ2-7, with TRBD1 matching over 7 bases. Germline trimming cut 1 base from V and 5 bases from J; bases unmatched to any gene: 17. The germline V gene encodes CDR1 LGHNA and CDR2 YNFKEQ. This CDR3 region has 18 residues. The DNA for the CDR3 is TGTGCCAGCAGCCAAGGGCCTTGGGGGAGTGGGACAGCGGACGAGCAGTACTTC. It codes for CASSQGPWGSGTADEQYF.

The chain uses TRBV27 and TRBJ2-7; 10 bases match TRBD2. V shed 6 bases, J shed 4 bases, and the junction held 6 bases outside the gene matches. Germline V gives CDR1 MNHEY, CDR2 SMNVEV (reference sequence). The CDR3 contains 14 residues. Here the CDR3 reads CASRTSGGAYEQYF. The CDR3 nucleotides read TGTGCCAGCAGAACGAGCGGGGGGGCTTACGAGCAGTACTTC.

V is TRBV19 and J is TRBJ2-2, with TRBD2 matching 9 bases. This CDR3 is built from 17 residues. With V trimmed by 3 bases and J by 5 bases, 10 bases remained unmatched. The V gene's germline CDR1 is LNHDA and CDR2 SQIVND (reference sequence). In DNA, the CDR3 is TGTGCCAGTAGTATCGGTAGCGGGGGCCTGAGGACCGGGGAGCTGTTTTTT. Protein sequence: CASSIGSGGLRTGELFF.

This clone came up a few times. The chain employs TRBV15 and TRBJ1-1; TRBD1 matches 9 bases. This CDR3 spans 13 amino acids. The V gene's germline CDR1 is LNHNV and CDR2 YYDKDF (reference sequence). J gave up 3 bases and V 5 bases, and 1 base lay outside the gene matches. The chain's CDR3 is CATSGDRDTEAFF. CDR3 DNA: TGTGCCACCAGCGGGGACAGGGACACTGAAGCTTTCTTT.

The sample holds a few counts of this clone. The rearrangement uses TRBV19 and TRBJ2-1; D is possibly TRBD2 (5 bases). Germline CDR1 and CDR2: LNHDA and SQIVND (reference sequence). This CDR3 contains 15 residues. Trimming shortened V by 5 bases and J by 0 bases, and 11 bases separated the two germline ends. The CDR3 loop reads CASSPDGSSYNEQFF. CDR3 DNA: TGTGCCAGTAGTCCAGATGGGAGCTCCTACAATGAGCAGTTCTTC.

This clone was seen a handful of times. The J gene is TRBJ2-5, the V gene TRBV25-1, with no clear D. V gave up 4 bases and J gave up 0 bases, with 6 bases separating them. The CDR3 is 13 residues long. The germline CDR1 and CDR2 sequences are MGHDK and SYGVNS. In DNA, the CDR3 is TGTGCCAGCAGTGGGGCAGACCAAGAGACCCAGTACTTC. It encodes CASSGADQETQYF. Filled out from reference TRBV25-1 and TRBJ2-5, the complete variable domain reads EADIYQTPRYLVIGTGKKITLECSQTMGHDKMYWYQQDPGMELHLIHYSYGVNSTEKGDLSSESTVSRIRTEHFPLTLESARPSHTSQYLCASSGADQETQYFGPGTRLLVL.

The chain couples TRBV7-9 to TRBJ2-7; 11 bases match TRBD1. After removal of 7 bases from V and 8 bases from J, the junction contained 7 bases not matched to a gene. The CDR3 runs 13 residues. Germline CDR1 and CDR2: SEHNR and FQNEAQ (reference sequence). Written as DNA, the CDR3 is TGTGCCAGCAACTCTGGACAGGGGGCCCAGCAGTACTTC. Its translation: CASNSGQGAQQYF.

The chain combines TRBV5-8 with TRBJ2-1, with 7 bases aligning to TRBD2. The CDR3 totals 16 residues. Germline V gene sequence: CDR1 SGHTS, CDR2 YDEGEE. V lost 3 bases to trimming and J lost 0 bases; unmatched junction nucleotides: 6. This chain's CDR3 is CASSYVGGSSYNEQFF. The CDR3 nucleotides read TGTGCCAGCAGCTACGTCGGGGGGAGCTCCTACAATGAGCAGTTCTTC.

The chain uses TRBV18 and TRBJ1-2; D is unclear. CDR3 length equals 12 residues. Between the trimmed V and J ends, which lost 3 bases and 2 bases, there was a span of 4 bases. Germline CDR1 KGHSH, CDR2 LQKENI. CDR3 sequence: CASSPGNYGYTF. CDR3 in DNA: TGTGCCAGCTCACCCGGGAACTATGGCTACACCTTC.

The chain has TRBV5-1 and TRBJ1-1; D perhaps matches TRBD1 (6 bases). The length of the CDR3 is 13 residues. Trimming pared 5 bases from V and 0 bases from J, leaving 8 bases between. Germline CDR1 and CDR2: SGHRS and YFSETQ. CDR3 sequence (DNA): TGCGCCAGCAGGGACAGTATGAACACTGAAGCTTTCTTT. The encoded protein is CASRDSMNTEAFF.

This clone has a handful of counts. The rearrangement uses TRBV13 and TRBJ2-5; perhaps TRBD1 as D (6 bases). The germline V gene encodes CDR1 PRHDT and CDR2 FYEKMQ (reference sequence). The CDR3 is 14 amino acids. Trimming removed 1 base at V and 5 bases at J, with 11 bases between. CDR3 in DNA: TGTGCCAGCAGCTTAGACAGGGTCCGGGAGACCCAGTACTTC. Translation gives CASSLDRVRETQYF.

Here the CDR3 reads CASTPGGRGTGELFF. DNA for the CDR3: TGTGCCAGCACCCCGGGGGGCCGGGGCACCGGGGAGCTGTTTTTT. The V and J genes are TRBV27 and TRBJ2-2; D might be TRBD2 (7 bases). The germline gives CDR1 MNHEY, CDR2 SMNVEV (reference sequence). The CDR3 is 15 residues long. V gave up 7 bases and J gave up 4 bases, with 16 bases separating them.

This chain links TRBV7-3 with TRBJ1-2; D perhaps matches TRBD1 (5 bases). Trimming took off 1 base at V and 4 bases at J, with 7 bases between the two ends. Germline loops: CDR1 SGHTA, CDR2 FQGTGA. The CDR3 extends over 13 amino acids. The CDR3, as DNA: TGTGCCAGCAGCTTAAAGGGGTCCTATGGCTACACCTTC. It codes for CASSLKGSYGYTF.

This clone showed up just a few times. This sequence joins TRBV7-3 and TRBJ2-5; 9 bases line up with TRBD2. V gave up 5 bases and J gave up 5 bases; unmatched junction bases: 12. Germline V gene sequence: CDR1 SGHTA, CDR2 FQGTGA. This CDR3 contains 16 residues. The CDR3 sequence: CASSPGGVAGVETQYF. For the CDR3, the DNA is TGTGCCAGCAGCCCCGGGGGGGTAGCGGGGGTGGAGACCCAGTACTTC.

This chain connects TRBV30 to TRBJ1-1; D is perhaps TRBD1 (5 bases). V was clipped by 5 bases and J by 3 bases, with 16 bases between them. The germline V gene encodes CDR1 GTSNPN and CDR2 SVGIG (reference sequence). The CDR3 covers 14 residues. This CDR3 reads CAWGRGTRHTEAFF. The CDR3 region has the DNA TGTGCCTGGGGGCGGGGGACCAGGCACACTGAAGCTTTCTTT.

This clone occurred a few times. J is TRBJ1-5 and V is TRBV5-1; TRBD1 is a possible D gene (5 bases). V was shortened by 3 bases and J by 3 bases, with 13 bases between the two germline ends. Germline CDR1 is SGHRS and CDR2 is YFSETQ. The CDR3 contains 15 residues. The CDR3 spells CASSSGTDYNQPQHF. CDR3 sequence (DNA): TGCGCCAGCAGCTCGGGGACGGACTACAATCAGCCCCAGCATTTT.

This clone was detected only a few times. The V and J genes are TRBV7-2 and TRBJ2-2; 10 bases are a match to TRBD2. The germline V gene has CDR1 SGHTA and CDR2 FQGNSA. With 4 bases clipped from V and 5 bases from J, the junction kept 13 bases outside the gene matches. The CDR3 runs to 18 residues. CDR3 sequence: CASSSRGGASGRTGELFF. Here the CDR3 DNA reads TGTGCCAGCAGCTCCAGGGGTGGGGCTAGCGGGAGAACCGGGGAGCTGTTTTTT. The full variable domain, with the rest looked up from reference TRBV7-2 and TRBJ2-2, is GAGVSQSPSNKVTEKGKDVELRCDPISGHTALYWYRQSLGQGLEFLIYFQGNSAPDKSGLPSDRFSAERTGGSVSTLTIQRTQQEDSAVYLCASSSRGGASGRTGELFFGEGSRLTVL.

Here the CDR3 reads CASSFGLAGVTDTQYF. DNA of the CDR3: TGTGCCAGCTCATTTGGACTAGCGGGGGTCACAGATACGCAGTATTTT. The genes are TRBV18 and TRBJ2-3, with TRBD2 matching 13 bases. This CDR3 is 16 amino acids long. J lost 2 bases, V lost 5 bases, and 4 bases had no gene match. Germline V lookup: CDR1 KGHSH, CDR2 LQKENI.

The genes are TRBV5-1 and TRBJ2-5; 8 bases match TRBD1. The CDR3 has 14 amino acids. The V gene's germline CDR1 is SGHRS and CDR2 YFSETQ. After removal of 4 bases from V and 5 bases from J, the junction contained 7 bases not matched to a gene. The CDR3 region is CASSGTGSLETQYF. The CDR3, as DNA: TGCGCCAGCAGCGGGACAGGTTCATTGGAGACCCAGTACTTC. The full variable domain, completed using reference TRBV5-1 and TRBJ2-5, is KAGVTQTPRYLIKTRGQQVTLSCSPISGHRSVSWYQQTPGQGLQFLFEYFSETQRNKGNFPGRFSGRQFSNSRSEMNVSTLELGDSALYLCASSGTGSLETQYFGPGTRLLVL.

The chain links TRBV6-6 to TRBJ1-2; 11 nucleotides line up with TRBD1. This CDR3 is built from 16 residues. Trimming cost V 7 bases and J 1 base; bases outside gene matches: 8. CDR1 MNHNY and CDR2 SVGAGI come from the germline V gene (reference sequence). CDR3 sequence: CASTSGTGGDNYGYTF. In DNA form, the CDR3 reads TGTGCCAGCACTTCTGGGACAGGGGGAGATAACTATGGCTACACCTTC.

The rearrangement uses TRBV2 and TRBJ1-1; D gene ambiguous. Trimming cost V 3 bases and J 2 bases, with 10 bases left between them. CDR1 and CDR2 from the germline V gene are SNHLY and FYNNEI. This CDR3 spans 14 amino acids. CDR3 coding DNA: TGTGCCAGCAGTGATTTCATAGTTAACACTGAAGCTTTCTTT. This translates into CASSDFIVNTEAFF.

The chain joins TRBV5-1 to TRBJ2-7, with D tentatively TRBD2 (6 bases). This CDR3 has 15 residues. The germline V and J ends were trimmed by 4 bases and 3 bases, with 17 bases remaining between them. Germline CDR1 is SGHRS and CDR2 is YFSETQ. The CDR3 is CASSIGGAQGYEQYF. In DNA form, the CDR3 reads TGCGCCAGCAGCATCGGCGGGGCCCAAGGCTACGAGCAGTACTTC.

V is TRBV7-3 and J is TRBJ2-1; TRBD2 matches 11 bases. In germline, CDR1 is SGHTA, CDR2 FQGTGA. CDR3 length: 15 amino acids. V lost 5 bases and J lost 4; bases outside the gene matches: 4. CDR3 sequence reads: CASSPRLAGYNEQFF. CDR3 nucleotide sequence: TGTGCCAGCAGCCCTCGACTAGCGGGGTACAATGAGCAGTTCTTC.

A remark on this clone: At one end the junction does not follow the germline gene, possibly because of a read error. The rearrangement joins TRBV5-6 to TRBJ2-6; 9 bases line up with TRBD1. CDR1 is SGHDT and CDR2 is YYEEEE in the germline V gene. CDR3 length: 18 amino acids. CDR3 protein: CASRLGQGLFSGANVLTF. The CDR3 coding sequence is TGTGCCAGCAGATTGGGACAGGGACTTTTCTCTGGGGCCAACGTCCTGACTTTC.

Only a few counts were recorded for this clone. The chain employs TRBV28 and TRBJ1-4, with D perhaps matching TRBD1 (6 bases). Germline V gene sequence: CDR1 MDHEN, CDR2 SYDVKM. The CDR3 extends over 15 amino acids. V was trimmed by 6 bases and J by 2 bases, leaving 13 bases between them. CDR3 protein: CASSHQGLTNEKLFF. The CDR3 DNA reads TGTGCCAGCAGCCATCAGGGGCTGACTAATGAAAAACTGTTTTTT.

The V and J genes are TRBV19 and TRBJ2-7, with 9 bases fitting TRBD2. Germline CDR1 and CDR2: LNHDA and SQIVND (reference sequence). Trimming took 6 bases from V and 0 from J; bases not matched to a gene: 0. The CDR3 spans 13 residues. The CDR3 region has the DNA TGTGCCAGTAGGACTAGCGGCTCCTACGAGCAGTACTTC. Encoded protein: CASRTSGSYEQYF.

V is TRBV5-4 and J is TRBJ2-5, with TRBD1 matching 7 bases. V lost 4 bases and J lost 1; bases outside the gene matches: 10. Germline assignment: CDR1 SGHNT and CDR2 YYREEE (reference sequence). This CDR3 contains 16 residues. The chain's CDR3 is CASSTTGTAPQETQYF. The DNA of the CDR3 is TGTGCCAGCAGCACTACCGGGACAGCCCCCCAAGAGACCCAGTACTTC.